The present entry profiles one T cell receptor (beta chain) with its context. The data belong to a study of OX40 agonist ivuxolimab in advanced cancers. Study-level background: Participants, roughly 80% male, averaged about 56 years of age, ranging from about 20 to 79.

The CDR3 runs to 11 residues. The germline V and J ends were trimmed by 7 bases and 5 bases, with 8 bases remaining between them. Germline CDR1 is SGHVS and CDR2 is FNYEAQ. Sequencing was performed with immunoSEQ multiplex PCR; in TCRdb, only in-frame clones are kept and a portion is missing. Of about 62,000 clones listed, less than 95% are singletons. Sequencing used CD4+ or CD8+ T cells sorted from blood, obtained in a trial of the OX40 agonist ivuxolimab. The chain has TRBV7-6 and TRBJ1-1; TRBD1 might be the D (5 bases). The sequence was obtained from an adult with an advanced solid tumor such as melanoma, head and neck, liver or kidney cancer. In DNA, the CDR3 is TGTGCCAGCATGAGGGGAACTGAAGCTTTCTTT. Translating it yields CASMRGTEAFF. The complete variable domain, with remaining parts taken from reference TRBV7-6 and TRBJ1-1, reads GAGVSQSPRYKVTKRGQDVALRCDPISGHVSLYWYRQALGQGPEFLTYFNYEAQQDKSGLPNDRFSAERPEGSISTLTIQRTEQRDSAMYRCASMRGTEAFFGQGTRLTVV.